The TCR beta chain under discussion was sequenced for a study of cytomegalovirus exposure and HLA in healthy donors. Across the study: Researchers found that less than 90% of 350 to 500 genotyped donors fell within the Caucasian-associated ancestry cluster. Study conclusions and caveats: Later analysis showed TCR association rates varying by HLA locus, highest for DRB1 and lowest for HLA-C.

Amplification used 60 Vbeta primers and 13 Jbeta primers. The data were produced by immunoSEQ multiplex PCR, yet TCRdb's version contains in-frame clones alone and is incomplete. The repertoire holds approximately 160,000 clones, with approximately 84% as singletons. V was trimmed by 0 bases and J by 8 bases, leaving 14 bases between them. This CDR3 has 14 residues. Germline V CDR1 and CDR2: SGHRS, YFSETQ. For this clone: No antigen is known for it.

Sequences were obtained from PBMCs. The sequence came from a man aged 18-30 years in good health and CMV-seronegative. The rearrangement uses TRBV5-1 and TRBJ1-1; tentative D call: TRBD1 (5 bases). The CDR3 DNA sequence: TGCGCCAGCAGCTTGGGGGGCCAGGGCTTCGAAGCTTTCTTT. This sequence encodes CASSLGGQGFEAFF.